This passage covers 5 T cell receptor beta chains from one sample sequenced in a study of T cell responses to AZD1222 COVID-19 vaccine. The protocol was immunoSEQ multiplex PCR, while the TCRdb copy is restricted to in-frame clones and leaves out a portion. Here the sample spans 120,000 or so clones, 80% to 90% being singletons. The sequences come from peripheral blood, collected 28 days after the second AZD1222 dose. The receptor set was obtained from an adult who received the AZD1222 COVID-19 vaccine.

J is TRBJ2-7 and V is TRBV10-3; D unresolved. This CDR3 contains 14 residues. V was clipped by 4 bases and J by 2 bases, with 12 bases between them. Germline V gene sequence: CDR1 ENHRY, CDR2 SYGVKD. The CDR3 sequence: CAISAKPETYEQYF. The CDR3 DNA reads TGTGCCATCAGTGCCAAGCCAGAAACCTACGAGCAGTACTTC.

This chain joins TRBV5-1 and TRBJ1-4; unclear D gene. Germline assignment: CDR1 SGHRS and CDR2 YFSETQ. V gave up 0 bases and J gave up 3 bases, with 9 bases separating them. CDR3 length: 15 residues. The CDR3 coding sequence is TGCGCCAGCAGCTTGGACCCCCTCCCTAATGAAAAACTGTTTTTT. Protein product: CASSLDPLPNEKLFF.

In its sample, this clone was seen once. The rearrangement links TRBV15 to TRBJ2-1; TRBD1 matches at 9 bases. Per germline, CDR1 LNHNV and CDR2 YYDKDF (reference sequence). The length of the CDR3 is 16 residues. V was pared by 2 bases and J by 7 bases, with 9 bases of the junction left unmatched. The CDR3 sequence: CATSRPSGQGLNEQFF. The CDR3 DNA reads TGTGCCACCAGCAGACCTTCGGGACAGGGTCTTAATGAGCAGTTCTTC. Looking up the rest from reference TRBV15 and TRBJ2-1 gives the full variable domain: DAMVIQNPRYQVTQFGKPVTLSCSQTLNHNVMYWYQQKSSQAPKLLFHYYDKDFNNEADTPDNFQSRRPNTSFCFLDIRSPGLGDTAMYLCATSRPSGQGLNEQFFGPGTRLTVL.

V gene TRBV7-9 combines with J gene TRBJ2-1; maybe TRBD2 (6 bases). Germline values: CDR1 SEHNR, CDR2 FQNEAQ (reference sequence). V was clipped by 6 bases and J by 1 base, with 13 bases between them. The CDR3 runs 15 residues. DNA of the CDR3: TGTGCCAGCAGAACCACCGGGGGATCCTACAATGAGCAGTTCTTC. Protein sequence: CASRTTGGSYNEQFF.

The rearrangement uses TRBV6-4 and TRBJ2-1; tentatively, D is TRBD2 (6 bases). CDR1 is MRHNA and CDR2 is SNTAGT in the germline V gene. V gave up 3 bases and J gave up 8 bases, with 11 bases separating them. This CDR3 contains 13 residues. CDR3 sequence (DNA): TGTGCCAGCAGTGAGTCTAGCGAGTATGAGCAGTTCTTC. It encodes CASSESSEYEQFF.